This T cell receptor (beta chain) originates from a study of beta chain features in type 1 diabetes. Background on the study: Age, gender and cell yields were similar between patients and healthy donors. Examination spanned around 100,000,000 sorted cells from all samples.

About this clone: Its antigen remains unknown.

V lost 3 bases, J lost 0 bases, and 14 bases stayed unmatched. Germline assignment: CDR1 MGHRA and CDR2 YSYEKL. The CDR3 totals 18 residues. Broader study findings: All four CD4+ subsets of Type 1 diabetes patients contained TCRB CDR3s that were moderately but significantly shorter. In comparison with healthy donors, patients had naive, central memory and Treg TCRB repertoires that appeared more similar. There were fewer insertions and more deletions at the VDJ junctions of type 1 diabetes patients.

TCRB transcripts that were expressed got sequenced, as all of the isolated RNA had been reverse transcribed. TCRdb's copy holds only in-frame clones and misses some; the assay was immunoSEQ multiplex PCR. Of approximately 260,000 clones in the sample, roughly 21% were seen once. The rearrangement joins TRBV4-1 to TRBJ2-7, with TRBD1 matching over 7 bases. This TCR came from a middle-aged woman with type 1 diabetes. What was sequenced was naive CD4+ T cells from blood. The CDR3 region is CASSHRGTPGQSSYEQYF. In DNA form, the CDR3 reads TGCGCCAGCAGCCACCGAGGGACACCGGGACAGAGCTCCTACGAGCAGTACTTC.